The next 31 T cell receptor beta chains were all read from a single sample in a study of monozygotic twins with inflammatory bowel disease (dated by TCRdb to 2018 to 2020). Libraries were built with 5' RACE. The reads were generated on an Illumina HiSeq 2500. TCRdb reprocessed the reads and assigns one entry to each CDR3 protein sequence, leaving out DNA. This sample's table lists fewer than 200,000 distinct CDR3 sequences. The ten most abundant clones make up 2.4% of the sample. Input material: blood. The receptors here all came from a human donor with ulcerative colitis or Crohn's disease, or a healthy co-twin of an affected twin (not recorded which).

The V and J genes are TRBV12-3 or TRBV12-4 and TRBJ2-1; checking the TCRdb D call of TRBD2 is not possible without DNA. The CDR3 contains 16 residues. The CDR3 protein is CASSRGLSSSYNEQFF.

CDR3 amino acids: CASSLSGWGEKLFF. This rearrangement joins TRBV7-2 to TRBJ1-4. This CDR3 comprises 14 residues. In germline, CDR1 is SGHTA, CDR2 FQGNSA.

The chain joins TRBV3-1 to TRBJ2-5. Germline CDR1 is LGHDT and CDR2 is YNNKEL (reference sequence). This CDR3 has 13 residues. This CDR3 is CASSRFPDGTQYF.

V gene TRBV4-2 combines with J gene TRBJ2-3; TCRdb picks TRBD2, but there is no DNA to check that call. This CDR3 is built from 16 residues. CDR1 is LGHNA, CDR2 YNFKEQ, per germline. The CDR3 is CASSARSGGASDTQYF.

The V call is TRBV7-2, the J call TRBJ2-1; TCRdb's D call, TRBD1, is unchecked because there is no DNA. Germline CDR1 is SGHTA and CDR2 is FQGNSA. This CDR3 spans 16 amino acids. CDR3 sequence reads: CASGLRRGESYNEQFF.

The rearrangement uses TRBV3-1 and TRBJ2-5; absent DNA, TCRdb's TRBD1 call cannot be checked. Germline V gene data show CDR1 as LGHDT and CDR2 as YNNKEL (reference sequence). This CDR3 is 14 amino acids long. Here the CDR3 reads CASSEGRREGTQYF.

The chain combines TRBV28 with TRBJ2-1. The CDR3 spans 14 residues. Germline-derived CDR1 and CDR2 are MDHEN and SYDVKM. CDR3 loop: CASSYVSGNNEQFF. Together with reference TRBV28 and TRBJ2-1, the CDR3 gives the full variable domain: DVKVTQSSRYLVKRTGEKVFLECVQDMDHENMFWYRQDPGLGLRLIYFSYDVKMKEKGDIPEGYSVSREKKERFSLILESASTNQTSMYLCASSYVSGNNEQFFGPGTRLTVL.

CDR3 in amino acids: CASSNRGAYTGELFF. The rearrangement uses TRBV3-1 and TRBJ2-2; absent DNA, TCRdb's TRBD1 call cannot be checked. The CDR3 loop spans 15 amino acids. The germline V gene has CDR1 LGHDT and CDR2 YNNKEL (reference sequence).

The V and J genes are TRBV11-2 and TRBJ2-6; the D gene TCRdb calls, TRBD1, cannot be checked with no DNA. There are 17 residues in the CDR3. Germline CDR1 and CDR2: SGHAT and FQNNGV. CDR3 loop: CASSPLRQRSGANVLTF.

This chain uses TRBV5-5 with TRBJ1-2. Germline loops: CDR1 SGHKS, CDR2 YYEKEE (reference sequence). The CDR3 consists of 13 residues. The CDR3 sequence: CASSLGTVEGYTF.

The chain employs TRBV7-2 and TRBJ2-7; TCRdb proposes TRBD2, but this gene call is untestable without DNA. CDR3 size: 15 residues. Looked up from germline, CDR1 is SGHTA and CDR2 is FQGNSA. CDR3 residues: CASSGGTSGSIEQYF.

The J gene is TRBJ2-1, the V gene TRBV5-1; checking the TCRdb D call of TRBD1 is not possible without DNA. This CDR3 is built from 13 residues. Germline V gene sequence: CDR1 SGHRS, CDR2 YFSETQ. The CDR3 sequence is CASVEVVGNEQFF.

The V gene is TRBV20-1, the J gene TRBJ1-6; TCRdb returns TRBD1, unconfirmable since there is no DNA. The CDR3 has 15 amino acids. Per the germline V gene, CDR1 is DFQATT and CDR2 is SNEGSKA (reference sequence). CDR3 loop: CSAIHRGTNNSPLHF.

The J gene is TRBJ2-3, the V gene TRBV4-2; checking the TCRdb D call of TRBD1 is not possible without DNA. The CDR3 consists of 17 residues. Looked up from germline, CDR1 is LGHNA and CDR2 is YNFKEQ. CDR3 sequence reads: CASSQDWGTGNTDTQYF.

The genes are TRBV11-2 and TRBJ2-1; TCRdb's assignment of TRBD1 cannot be checked, as there is no DNA. The CDR3 spans 17 residues. Germline-derived CDR1 and CDR2 are SGHAT and FQNNGV. CDR3 loop: CASSRGGAASSYNEQFF.

The rearrangement links TRBV4-3 to TRBJ2-3; TCRdb gives TRBD1 as the D gene, but with no DNA this cannot be confirmed. Germline V gene sequence: CDR1 LGHNA, CDR2 YSLEER. This CDR3 comprises 18 residues. CDR3: CASSSEPPTGEETDTQYF.

CDR3 residues: CAGSPDGTSGGYSYEQYF. The rearrangement uses TRBV5-1 and TRBJ2-7; there is no DNA to check the TCRdb D call of TRBD2. CDR1 and CDR2 (germline): SGHRS, YFSETQ. The CDR3 sequence is 18 residues long.

The chain combines TRBV20-1 with TRBJ1-5; the D gene TCRdb calls, TRBD1, cannot be checked with no DNA. The V gene's germline CDR1 is DFQATT and CDR2 SNEGSKA (reference sequence). The CDR3 has 15 residues. The CDR3 loop reads CSARDLRDNNQPQHF.

V usage is TRBV7-9 and J usage is TRBJ1-1; TCRdb's assignment of TRBD1 cannot be checked, as there is no DNA. This CDR3 comprises 15 residues. Germline assignment: CDR1 SEHNR and CDR2 FQNEAQ (reference sequence). CDR3 amino acids: CASSRTGQVNTEAFF.

V is TRBV7-9 and J is TRBJ2-3. CDR1 SEHNR and CDR2 FQNEAQ come from the germline V gene (reference sequence). The CDR3 consists of 14 residues. This chain's CDR3 is CASSLMASSDTQYF.

The V call is TRBV6-1, the J call TRBJ1-3; without DNA, the TCRdb call of TRBD1 cannot be checked. CDR3 length equals 15 residues. Germline lookup yields CDR1 MNHNS and CDR2 SASEGT. CDR3 amino acids: CASIPLGTGGNTIYF.

The V gene is TRBV7-2, the J gene TRBJ1-1; TCRdb returns TRBD1, unconfirmable since there is no DNA. The germline gives CDR1 SGHTA, CDR2 FQGNSA. The CDR3 consists of 14 residues. CDR3 sequence: CASSPAPESTEAFF.

The rearrangement links TRBV2 to TRBJ2-7; TCRdb gives TRBD2 as the D gene, but with no DNA this cannot be confirmed. This CDR3 is 13 amino acids long. CDR1 and CDR2 (germline): SNHLY, FYNNEI. CDR3 in amino acids: CASQTSSRYEQYF.

The chain employs TRBV6-2 or TRBV6-3 and TRBJ1-2; TCRdb's D call of TRBD1 is untestable without DNA. CDR3 length equals 15 residues. The V gene's germline CDR1 is MNHEY and CDR2 SVGEGT. The CDR3 is CASSSRGASIYGYTF.

This sequence joins TRBV15 and TRBJ2-3; TCRdb names TRBD1, which stays unverified in the absence of DNA. The CDR3 runs 15 residues. CDR1 and CDR2 from the germline V gene are LNHNV and YYDKDF (reference sequence). CDR3 in amino acids: CATSGLTGFGDTQYF.

This chain uses TRBV7-2 with TRBJ2-3; TCRdb lists TRBD1, though no DNA is available to test this call. Germline CDR1 reads SGHTA; CDR2 reads FQGNSA. The CDR3 loop spans 14 amino acids. The CDR3 sequence: CASSLGGPADTQYF. The entire variable domain, with the rest obtained from reference TRBV7-2 and TRBJ2-3, is as follows: GAGVSQSPSNKVTEKGKDVELRCDPISGHTALYWYRQSLGQGLEFLIYFQGNSAPDKSGLPSDRFSAERTGGSVSTLTIQRTQQEDSAVYLCASSLGGPADTQYFGPGTRLTVL.

This chain links TRBV7-9 with TRBJ1-4. Germline lookup yields CDR1 SEHNR and CDR2 FQNEAQ (reference sequence). This CDR3 spans 15 amino acids. The CDR3: CASSLFVGSREKLFF.

The chain employs TRBV7-6 and TRBJ1-3; TCRdb names TRBD1, which stays unverified in the absence of DNA. Germline V gene lookup returns CDR1 SGHVS and CDR2 FNYEAQ. The CDR3 is made up of 17 amino acids. CDR3 sequence: CASSPPRGDLSGNTIYF.

The V gene is TRBV24-1, the J gene TRBJ2-7; TCRdb lists TRBD1, though no DNA is available to test this call. This CDR3 has 18 amino acids. CDR1 is KGHDR and CDR2 is SFDVKD in the germline V gene. The chain's CDR3 is CAAVGPGQEYFSFYEQYF.

The rearrangement uses TRBV29-1 and TRBJ1-5; TCRdb's D call, TRBD1, is unchecked because there is no DNA. This CDR3 is 13 amino acids long. Germline V gene lookup returns CDR1 SQVTM and CDR2 ANQGSEA. The CDR3 is CSAIQGIGQPQHF.

The V and J genes are TRBV4-1 and TRBJ2-1; with no DNA, the TCRdb D assignment of TRBD1 cannot be verified. Germline V gene lookup returns CDR1 MGHRA and CDR2 YSYEKL. This CDR3 has 18 residues. CDR3 sequence reads: CASSQVIDGANSYNEQFF.